Following are 20 T cell receptor beta chains from one sample sequenced in a study of blood T cell repertoires in COVID-19. Data came from immunoSEQ multiplex PCR; TCRdb stores just in-frame clones and leaves some out. Of 540,000 or so clones listed, about 88% are singletons. The sequenced sample was peripheral blood. The receptors were sampled from a woman aged 45-59 years with COVID-19, enrolled during active disease.

Regarding this clone: Other DNA sequences from this sample encode an identical CDR3 as well. V gene TRBV9 combines with J gene TRBJ1-1; D may be TRBD1 (5 bases). Germline-derived CDR1 and CDR2 are SGDLS and YYNGEE. The length of the CDR3 is 13 residues. Trimming shortened V by 0 bases and J by 8 bases, and 11 bases separated the two germline ends. CDR3 nucleotide sequence: TGTGCCAGCAGCGTAGACGGGGGAACAGAAGCTTTCTTT. Translating it yields CASSVDGGTEAFF.

This clone was counted between two and nine times. This chain uses TRBV28 with TRBJ2-7; possible D gene TRBD2, 6 bases. Trimming pared 6 bases from V and 1 base from J, leaving 13 bases between. CDR1 is MDHEN, CDR2 SYDVKM, per germline. The CDR3 is made up of 14 amino acids. CDR3 in DNA: TGTGCCAGCAGACCGTTTCGGGGGTCCTACGAGCAGTACTTC. Protein product: CASRPFRGSYEQYF. The whole variable domain, filled in from reference TRBV28 and TRBJ2-7, reads DVKVTQSSRYLVKRTGEKVFLECVQDMDHENMFWYRQDPGLGLRLIYFSYDVKMKEKGDIPEGYSVSREKKERFSLILESASTNQTSMYLCASRPFRGSYEQYFGPGTRLTVT.

The genes are TRBV7-2 and TRBJ1-1, with TRBD1 identical over 8 bases. This CDR3 is built from 16 residues. With V trimmed by 6 bases and J by 0 bases, 9 bases remained unmatched. Germline loops: CDR1 SGHTA, CDR2 FQGNSA. The CDR3 spells CASSFGQGLVNTEAFF. The CDR3 nucleotides read TGTGCCAGCAGTTTCGGACAGGGTCTGGTGAACACTGAAGCTTTCTTT.

The chain carries TRBV5-4 and TRBJ2-7; D gene uncertain. CDR1 is SGHNT and CDR2 is YYREEE in the germline V gene (reference sequence). The V end lost 4 bases, the J end lost 7 bases, and 15 bases lay between the germline ends. The CDR3 has 13 amino acids. The CDR3: CASSRGPSNEQYF. CDR3 in DNA: TGTGCCAGCAGCCGTGGGCCGAGCAATGAGCAGTACTTC.

The chain is built from TRBV6-5 and TRBJ2-1; maybe TRBD1 (6 bases). Germline values: CDR1 MNHEY, CDR2 SVGAGI. The CDR3 spans 14 residues. The V end was cut by 6 bases, the J end by 1 base, with 10 bases between. CDR3 sequence reads: CASSPTGSYNEQFF. CDR3 nucleotide sequence: TGTGCCAGCAGCCCGACAGGTTCCTACAATGAGCAGTTCTTC.

The chain recombines TRBV6-5 with TRBJ1-1, with D tentatively TRBD1 (6 bases). Germline assignment: CDR1 MNHEY and CDR2 SVGAGI. The CDR3 extends over 14 amino acids. V lost 6 bases to trimming and J lost 5 bases, with 16 bases between them. The CDR3 region has the DNA TGTGCCAGCAGCCTTCTGAACAGGGCAACTGAAGCTTTCTTT. Translating gives CASSLLNRATEAFF.

V usage is TRBV28 and J usage is TRBJ2-5; TRBD2 agrees at 11 bases. This CDR3 has 16 residues. After removal of 5 bases from V and 0 bases from J, the junction contained 5 bases not matched to a gene. CDR1 is MDHEN and CDR2 is SYDVKM in the germline V gene. The CDR3 loop is CASSILTSGDQETQYF. CDR3 DNA: TGTGCCAGCAGTATCCTGACTAGCGGGGACCAAGAGACCCAGTACTTC.

The gene calls are TRBV27 and TRBJ1-1, with D possibly being TRBD1 (6 bases). The germline V gene has CDR1 MNHEY and CDR2 SMNVEV (reference sequence). The germline V and J ends were trimmed by 3 bases and 10 bases, with 15 bases remaining between them. The CDR3 has 13 residues. The CDR3 bases are TGTGCCAGCAGTTTCCGCGGGGGGCAAGCAGCTTTCTTT. It yields the protein CASSFRGGQAAFF.

The rearrangement uses TRBV28 and TRBJ2-6; 8 bases are a match to TRBD2. The CDR3 has 16 amino acids. Per the germline V gene, CDR1 is MDHEN and CDR2 is SYDVKM. Trimming removed 10 bases from V and 1 base from J; junction bases left unmatched: 9. In DNA, the CDR3 is TGTGCCACAGTGCGGGGGGCATCATCTGGGGCCAACGTCCTGACTTTC. Residues: CATVRGASSGANVLTF.

This clone appeared a few times. The rearrangement joins TRBV11-1 to TRBJ1-6, with D unresolved. Germline V gene lookup returns CDR1 SGHAT and CDR2 FQDESV (reference sequence). This CDR3 comprises 14 residues. Trimming took off 1 base at V and 5 bases at J, with 6 bases between the two ends. CDR3 residues: CASSLGQNNSPLHF. The CDR3 nucleotides read TGTGCCAGCAGCTTAGGGCAGAATAATTCACCCCTCCACTTT. Filled out from reference TRBV11-1 and TRBJ1-6, the complete variable domain reads EAEVAQSPRYKITEKSQAVAFWCDPISGHATLYWYRQILGQGPELLVQFQDESVVDDSQLPKDRFSAERLKGVDSTLKIQPAELGDSAMYLCASSLGQNNSPLHFGNGTRLTVT.

This clone turned up a few times. This chain uses TRBV9 with TRBJ2-7, with 9 bases aligning to TRBD1. Trimming cost V 0 bases and J 2 bases; bases outside gene matches: 3. Germline assignment: CDR1 SGDLS and CDR2 YYNGEE. This CDR3 comprises 15 residues. This chain's CDR3 is CASSVAGQGPYEQYF. CDR3 DNA sequence: TGTGCCAGCAGCGTAGCGGGACAGGGACCCTACGAGCAGTACTTC.

This clone was detected a few times. The J gene is TRBJ2-5, the V gene TRBV27, with 13 bases fitting TRBD2. Per the germline V gene, CDR1 is MNHEY and CDR2 is SMNVEV (reference sequence). V lost 2 bases to trimming and J lost 3 bases; unmatched junction nucleotides: 3. The CDR3 is 16 amino acids. CDR3 in DNA: TGTGCCAGCAGTTTAACCGGGACTAGCGGGGAAGAGACCCAGTACTTC. Translation: CASSLTGTSGEETQYF.

This chain links TRBV6-5 with TRBJ1-6, with a weak D call TRBD1 (5 bases). This CDR3 is 15 amino acids long. The germline V and J ends were trimmed by 7 bases and 3 bases, with 13 bases remaining between them. Per germline, CDR1 MNHEY and CDR2 SVGAGI. CDR3 in DNA: TGTGCCAGCAAAGAACAGGAGTTCTATAATTCACCCCTCCACTTT. As protein: CASKEQEFYNSPLHF.

In its sample, this clone was seen once. The chain has TRBV24-1 and TRBJ2-1, with 8 bases that match TRBD1. In germline, CDR1 is KGHDR, CDR2 SFDVKD. J was trimmed by 9 bases and V by 5 bases; bases with no gene match: 8. The CDR3 loop spans 14 amino acids. CDR3 sequence: CATSALDRAAEQFF. The CDR3 nucleotides are TGTGCCACCAGTGCCCTGGACAGGGCGGCTGAGCAGTTCTTC.

This chain joins TRBV3-1 (or the pseudogene TRBV3-2) and TRBJ2-7; TRBD2 agrees at 15 bases. J lost 2 bases, V lost 3 bases, and 5 bases had no gene match. Per germline, CDR1 LGHDT and CDR2 YNNKEL (reference sequence). The CDR3 length is 17 residues. The CDR3 reads CASSQGLAGGITYEQYF. The CDR3 DNA reads TGTGCCAGCAGCCAGGGACTAGCGGGGGGAATTACCTACGAGCAGTACTTC.

The V and J genes are TRBV10-2 and TRBJ2-3, with D tentatively TRBD2 (5 bases). Germline V lookup: CDR1 WSHSY, CDR2 SAAADI. V was trimmed by 0 bases and J by 5 bases, leaving 9 bases between them. CDR3 size: 14 residues. The CDR3 DNA follows: TGCGCCAGCAGTGAGTCGCATCGGGAAGATACGCAGTATTTT. Translated: CASSESHREDTQYF.

V and J are TRBV19 and TRBJ2-1, with 10 positions matching TRBD1. This CDR3 comprises 15 residues. In germline, CDR1 is LNHDA, CDR2 SQIVND (reference sequence). Losses at the gene ends were 5 bases for V and 10 bases for J; bases not matched to a gene: 11. The CDR3 region has the DNA TGTGCCAGTAGTCCCCCGGGACAGGGGAAGTCCGAGCAGTTCTTC. It is translated as CASSPPGQGKSEQFF.

The rearrangement joins TRBV7-2 to TRBJ1-5; D gene uncertain. Per the germline V gene, CDR1 is SGHTA and CDR2 is FQGNSA. This CDR3 spans 16 amino acids. The V end lost 5 bases, the J end lost 1 base, and 15 bases lay between the germline ends. CDR3 DNA sequence: TGTGCCAGCAGCCCCCAGGCCCAACCAAGCAATCAGCCCCAGCATTTT. Translation gives CASSPQAQPSNQPQHF.

The chain recombines TRBV30 with TRBJ1-2; D perhaps matches TRBD1 (6 bases). The CDR3 totals 13 residues. Germline CDR1 GTSNPN, CDR2 SVGIG (reference sequence). V lost 1 base and J 2 bases, leaving 8 bases between the germline ends. CDR3 protein: CAWSADRNYGYTF. The DNA of the CDR3 is TGTGCCTGGAGTGCGGACAGAAACTATGGCTACACCTTC.

The CDR3 reads CAAAVYSNQPQHF. The CDR3 nucleotides read TGTGCGGCGGCAGTTTATAGCAATCAGCCCCAGCATTTT. This sequence joins TRBV30 and TRBJ1-5; D not certain. CDR1 and CDR2 (germline): GTSNPN, SVGIG (reference sequence). The CDR3 is made up of 13 amino acids.